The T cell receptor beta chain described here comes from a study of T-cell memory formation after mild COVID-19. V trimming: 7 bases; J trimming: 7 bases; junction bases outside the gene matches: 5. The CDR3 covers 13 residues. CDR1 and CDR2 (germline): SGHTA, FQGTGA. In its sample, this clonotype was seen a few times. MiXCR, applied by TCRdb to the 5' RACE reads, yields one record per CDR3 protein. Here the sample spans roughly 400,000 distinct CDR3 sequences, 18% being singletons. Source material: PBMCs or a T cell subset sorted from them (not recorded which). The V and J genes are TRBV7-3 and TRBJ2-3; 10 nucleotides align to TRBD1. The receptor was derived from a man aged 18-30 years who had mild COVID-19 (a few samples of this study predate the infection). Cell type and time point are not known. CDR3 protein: CASTSGQGNTQYF. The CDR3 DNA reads TGTGCCAGCACCTCGGGACAGGGGAATACGCAGTATTTT.